This TCR beta chain was sequenced in a study of PD-L1 blockade in urothelial cancer. Study summary: Investigators checked blood 3 weeks (second dose) and 6 weeks after treatment start. Study conclusions and caveats: Lower than median blood TCR clonality before treatment predicted better survival. When measured at 3 weeks, tumor-associated blood clones expanded more in durable-benefit patients.

To note about this clone: Its specificity is not known.

Synthetic TCR analog templates were added to each PCR reaction. Here immunoSEQ multiplex PCR was the method, and the copy in TCRdb shows in-frame clones only, minus some. This repertoire shows more than 35,000 clones, roughly four fifths found once; its top ten account for less than 3.5%. The CDR3 has 14 residues. Trimming took 6 bases from V and 3 from J; bases not matched to a gene: 7. CDR1 is MDHEN and CDR2 is SYDVKM in the germline V gene. V usage is TRBV28 and J usage is TRBJ2-7, with 8 positions matching TRBD1. The sample was PBMCs, taken around atezolizumab (anti-PD-L1) treatment. This receptor was taken from a man aged 70-80 years with urothelial cancer. DNA of the CDR3: TGTGCCAGCAGAGGAACAGGGGGGATCTACGAGCAGTACTTC. It specifies CASRGTGGIYEQYF.